This TCR beta chain emerged from a study of OX40 agonist ivuxolimab in advanced cancers. As for the study more broadly: The costimulatory receptor OX40 (CD134) was targeted by ivuxolimab, a fully human IgG2 agonistic monoclonal antibody. Intravenous ivuxolimab was administered to patients every 2 weeks at six dose levels: 0.01, 0.1, 0.3, 1.5, 3 and 10 mg/kg. Three dose-escalation patients achieved partial responses, one with hepatocellular carcinoma and two with cutaneous melanoma. Among the roughly 54 dose-escalation patients, some 20 had hepatocellular carcinoma, 15 or so melanoma, 9 renal cell carcinoma and 9 head and neck cancer. The dose-escalation cohort was roughly 87% male with a mean age of approximately 60 years, ranging from roughly 20 to 80. The point of sequencing TCRbeta in the periphery was to test whether ivuxolimab changed TCR sequence diversity and drove clonal T-cell expansion. The paper describes the monotherapy dose-escalation part (N of about 52 patients) of the phase I trial of ivuxolimab. Patients were allowed to have had prior anti-PD-1, anti-PD-L1 or anti-CTLA-4 therapy, and more than 35% of the dose-escalation patients had been treated with checkpoint inhibitors. The study at large found these results: The antigen specificity of the clonally expanded peripheral T cells was not determined. At doses from 0.1 to 3.0 mg/kg, clonal expansion was seen in both CD4+ and CD8+ blood T cells between baseline and week 6. Low levels of normalized T-cell clonal expansion were also seen in some patients who did not respond. After ivuxolimab, CD8+ T cells had more expanded clones than CD4+ T cells on average. Partial responders in the 0.1-3.0 mg/kg groups had among the lowest normalized peripheral clonal expansion, especially among CD8+ T cells.

Concerning this clone itself: The specificity of this receptor is unknown. The germline gene is not matched at one end of the junction; a read error may be the cause.

As encoded in the germline V gene, CDR1 is MGHRA while CDR2 is YSYEKL. The CDR3 holds 11 amino acids from the cysteine to the phenylalanine. Only the CDR3 DNA stays, 33 bases, in frame from base 1. Genomic DNA was extracted from sorted cells for sequencing of the TCRbeta CDR3 region. The immunoSEQ Assay was used to sequence the TCRbeta CDR3 regions. Entries here come from immuneACCESS through TCRdb and include only in-frame sequences with V and J called. Some clones fail to appear in such tables; in the studies checked, an unresolved V gene covers under half of the shortfall, and the cause of the remainder is unknown. Here the sample has roughly 83,000 clones; about 90% occur a single time. Together, the top ten hold more than 7.5% of the sample. Patients with autoimmune disease history or receiving systemic immunosuppression were excluded from the trial. Peripheral blood for TCR sequencing was collected from all dose cohorts at baseline, on cycle 4 day 1, and on cycle 7 day 1. Samples were obtained from an open-label, multicenter, first-in-human phase I dose-escalation trial of ivuxolimab. Adults with locally advanced or metastatic melanoma, renal cell, hepatocellular, or head and neck squamous cell carcinoma were enrolled in the trial. Before TCR sequencing, CD4+ and CD8+ T cells were separately sorted from peripheral blood.

The chain is assembled from TRBV4-1 and TRBJ2-3; there is no confident call for the D gene. The sequencing used CD4+ or CD8+ T cells sorted from blood, collected in a trial of the OX40 agonist ivuxolimab. This clonotype was sampled from an adult with an advanced solid tumor such as melanoma, head and neck, liver or kidney cancer. The DNA is TGCGCCAGCAGCCAAGATGGCTGGCCCGTTTTT. Translated, this is CASSQDGWPVF.